This TCR beta chain was documented in a study of T cells in Graves' hyperthyroidism and ophthalmopathy. With 3 bases removed from V and 2 bases from J, the gap between germline ends came to 7 bases. The CDR3 loop spans 14 amino acids. CDR1 MNHEY and CDR2 SVGAGI come from the germline V gene. Amplified regions were TCR beta CDR3 sequences from RNA transcripts. Primed by the HTBI set, a first-round RT-PCR was run on the TCR CDR3. Via MiXCR, TCRdb re-called the multiplex PCR reads, giving one row per CDR3 protein. This sample has about 570,000 distinct CDR3 sequences, with around 45% found just once. This clonotype showed up just a few times. Researchers barred patients who had uncontrolled infection, other autoimmune disease, pregnancy or lactation.

Material: peripheral blood or thyroid tissue (not recorded which). The chain is built from TRBV6-5 and TRBJ2-2; D is undetermined. The receptor was derived from an adult woman with Graves' disease, either hyperthyroidism or ophthalmopathy (not recorded which). The CDR3 is CASSYGLNTGELFF. The CDR3 region has the DNA TGTGCCAGCAGTTATGGGCTAAACACCGGGGAGCTGTTTTTT.